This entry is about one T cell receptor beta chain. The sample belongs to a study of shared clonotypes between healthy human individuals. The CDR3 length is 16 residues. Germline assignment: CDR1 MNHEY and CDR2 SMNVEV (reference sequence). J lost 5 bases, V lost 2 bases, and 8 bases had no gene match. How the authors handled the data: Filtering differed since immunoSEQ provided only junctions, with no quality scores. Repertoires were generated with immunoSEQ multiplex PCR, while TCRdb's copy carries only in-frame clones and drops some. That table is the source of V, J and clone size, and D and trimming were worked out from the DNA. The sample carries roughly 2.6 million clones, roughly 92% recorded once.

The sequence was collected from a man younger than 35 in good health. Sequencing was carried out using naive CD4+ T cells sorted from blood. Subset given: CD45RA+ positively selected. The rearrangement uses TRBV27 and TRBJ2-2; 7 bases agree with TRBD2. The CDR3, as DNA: TGTGCCAGCAGTTTAAAAGGGACTATGGGGACCGGGGAGCTGTTTTTT. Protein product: CASSLKGTMGTGELFF.